The 10 T cell receptor beta chains listed next were all sequenced from one sample in a study of Ad26.COV2.S vaccination and SARS-CoV-2 variants. As for treatment: 15 to 20 received Ad26.COV2.S at low or high dose, single or two shots; 5 received placebo; per-sample allocation not given. Samples were taken on day 63 after the first vaccine or placebo injection. Repertoires were generated with immunoSEQ multiplex PCR, while TCRdb's copy carries only in-frame clones and drops some. Of hundreds of thousands of clones listed, around 89% were seen once; the top ten hold around 6.6%. This specimen was peripheral blood, taken in a trial of Ad26.COV2.S vaccine versus placebo. These receptors were obtained from a person between 18 and 60 years old who received the Ad26.COV2.S COVID-19 vaccine or a placebo.

To note about this clone: The sample has other DNA sequences that encode this CDR3 too. The chain is built from TRBV6-5 and TRBJ1-1, with 7 bases lining up with TRBD1. V was pared by 6 bases and J by 3 bases, with 4 bases of the junction left unmatched. The CDR3 sequence is 13 residues long. CDR1 MNHEY and CDR2 SVGAGI come from the germline V gene. CDR3 amino acids: CASRTGSDTEAFF. The CDR3, as DNA: TGTGCCAGCAGGACAGGGTCTGACACTGAAGCTTTCTTT.

The rearrangement joins TRBV7-6 to TRBJ2-2, with 10 positions matching TRBD2. The germline gives CDR1 SGHVS, CDR2 FNYEAQ. The length of the CDR3 is 18 residues. J gave up 6 bases and V 1 base, and 11 bases lay outside the gene matches. CDR3 in DNA: TGTGCCAGCAGCTTAGGGAGCGGGAGGGCCGGTAATGCCGGGGAGCTGTTTTTT. Its translation is CASSLGSGRAGNAGELFF.

The chain joins TRBV24-1 to TRBJ2-2; the D gene is possibly TRBD2 (7 bases). Deletions cut 9 bases from V and 6 bases from J, with 13 bases between. CDR1 is KGHDR, CDR2 SFDVKD, per germline. CDR3 size: 13 residues. CDR3: CATSPGGPGELFF. CDR3 DNA: TGTGCCACCTCCCCCGGGGGGCCCGGGGAGCTGTTTTTT.

A few counts support this clone. The chain is built from TRBV7-9 and TRBJ2-7; 8 positions match TRBD1. The length of the CDR3 is 18 residues. J was trimmed by 1 base and V by 1 base; bases with no gene match: 12. The V gene's germline CDR1 is SEHNR and CDR2 FQNEAQ (reference sequence). The CDR3 region is CASSLGAGQGAGSYEQYF. CDR3 sequence (DNA): TGTGCCAGCAGCTTAGGGGCCGGGCAGGGGGCAGGTTCCTACGAGCAGTACTTC.

The V call is TRBV2, the J call TRBJ1-4, with D possibly TRBD1 on 6 matching bases. This CDR3 is built from 14 residues. Germline values: CDR1 SNHLY, CDR2 FYNNEI. V lost 6 bases to trimming and J lost 8 bases, with 16 bases between them. CDR3 DNA: TGTGCCAGCAGGAACGGCAGGGGAGGAGAAAAACTGTTTTTT. It specifies CASRNGRGGEKLFF.

Comment on this clone: The identical CDR3 is also encoded by other nucleotide sequences in the sample. V is TRBV5-1 and J is TRBJ1-1; no firm D call. V lost 0 bases to trimming and J lost 1 base, with 7 bases between them. Looked up from germline, CDR1 is SGHRS and CDR2 is YFSETQ. The CDR3 extends over 14 amino acids. The CDR3 is CASSLGQPNTEAFF. In DNA form, the CDR3 reads TGCGCCAGCAGCTTGGGCCAGCCGAACACTGAAGCTTTCTTT.

The chain uses TRBV3-1 (or the pseudogene TRBV3-2) and TRBJ2-5; maybe TRBD1 (6 bases). Per germline, CDR1 LGHDT and CDR2 YNNKEL (reference sequence). Trimming stripped 7 bases from V and 5 bases from J, with 23 bases between. This CDR3 comprises 16 residues. Here the CDR3 DNA reads TGTGCCAGCACCGCAATGGGGGCAGGAGCAGGGGAGACCCAGTACTTC. Its protein is CASTAMGAGAGETQYF.

The rearrangement joins TRBV19 to TRBJ1-3; the D gene is possibly TRBD1 (6 bases). CDR1 LNHDA and CDR2 SQIVND come from the germline V gene (reference sequence). The CDR3 is 13 residues long. V gave up 6 bases and J gave up 1 base, with 7 bases separating them. The CDR3 is CASSQGSGNTIYF. The CDR3 DNA is TGTGCCAGTAGCCAGGGGTCTGGAAACACCATATATTTT.

This chain uses TRBV5-6 with TRBJ2-7, with D unresolved. The CDR3 length is 12 residues. The germline gives CDR1 SGHDT, CDR2 YYEEEE. Trimming removed 2 bases from V and 4 bases from J, with 7 bases in between. The CDR3 nucleotides read TGTGCCAGCAGCTTTTCAGAGTACGAGCAGTACTTC. Translation gives CASSFSEYEQYF.

This chain joins TRBV5-1 and TRBJ2-1; D is tentatively TRBD1 or TRBD2 (6 bases each). The CDR3 spans 14 residues. The germline V and J ends were trimmed by 1 base and 10 bases, with 15 bases remaining between them. The V gene's germline CDR1 is SGHRS and CDR2 YFSETQ. CDR3 DNA: TGCGCCAGCAGCTTGTTTCCGGGGGCATACGAGCAGTTCTTC. Its protein product is CASSLFPGAYEQFF.